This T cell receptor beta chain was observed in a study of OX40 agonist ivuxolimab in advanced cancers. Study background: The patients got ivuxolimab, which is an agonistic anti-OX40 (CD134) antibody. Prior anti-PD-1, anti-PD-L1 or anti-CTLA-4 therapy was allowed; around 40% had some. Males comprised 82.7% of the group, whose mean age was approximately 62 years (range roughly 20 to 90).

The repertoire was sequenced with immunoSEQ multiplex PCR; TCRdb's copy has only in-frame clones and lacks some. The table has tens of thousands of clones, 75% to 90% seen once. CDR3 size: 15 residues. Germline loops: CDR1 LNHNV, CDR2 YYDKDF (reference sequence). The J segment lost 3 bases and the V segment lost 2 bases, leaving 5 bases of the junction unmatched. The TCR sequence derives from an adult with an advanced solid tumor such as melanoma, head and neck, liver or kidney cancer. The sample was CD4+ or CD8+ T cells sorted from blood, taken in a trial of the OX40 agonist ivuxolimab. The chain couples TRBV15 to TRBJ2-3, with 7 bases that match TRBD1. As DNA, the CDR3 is TGTGCCACCAGCAGACGGGACAGACTTACAGATACGCAGTATTTT. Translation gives CATSRRDRLTDTQYF.